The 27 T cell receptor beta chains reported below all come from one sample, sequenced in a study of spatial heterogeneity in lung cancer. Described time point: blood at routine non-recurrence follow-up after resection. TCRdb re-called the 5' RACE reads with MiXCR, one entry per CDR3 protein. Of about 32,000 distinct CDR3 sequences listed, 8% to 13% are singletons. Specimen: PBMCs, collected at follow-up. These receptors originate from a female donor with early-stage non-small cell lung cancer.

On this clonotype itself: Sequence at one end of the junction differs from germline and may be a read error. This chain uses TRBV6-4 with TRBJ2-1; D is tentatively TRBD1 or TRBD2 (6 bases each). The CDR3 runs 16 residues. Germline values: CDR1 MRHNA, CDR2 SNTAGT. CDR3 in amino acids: CANSDSRGGPYNEQFF. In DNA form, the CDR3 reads TGTGCCAACAGTGACTCGAGAGGGGGGCCTTACAATGAGCAGTTCTTC.

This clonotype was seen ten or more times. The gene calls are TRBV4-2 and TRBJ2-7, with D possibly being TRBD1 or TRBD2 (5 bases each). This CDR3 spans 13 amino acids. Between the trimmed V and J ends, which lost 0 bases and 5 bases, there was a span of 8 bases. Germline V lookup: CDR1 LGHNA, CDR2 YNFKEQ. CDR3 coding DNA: TGTGCCAGCAGCCAAGATTCGGGGCACGAGCAGTACTTC. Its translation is CASSQDSGHEQYF.

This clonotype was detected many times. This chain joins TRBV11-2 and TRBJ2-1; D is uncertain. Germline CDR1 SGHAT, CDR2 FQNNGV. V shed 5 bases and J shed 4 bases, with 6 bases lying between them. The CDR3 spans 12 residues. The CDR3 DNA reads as TGTGCCAGCAGCCAGTCGTACAATGAGCAGTTCTTC. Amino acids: CASSQSYNEQFF.

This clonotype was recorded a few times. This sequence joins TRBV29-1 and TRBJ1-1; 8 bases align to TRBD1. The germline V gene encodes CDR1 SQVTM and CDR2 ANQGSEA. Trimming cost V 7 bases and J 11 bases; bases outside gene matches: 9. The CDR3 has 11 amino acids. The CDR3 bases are TGCAGCGAAATGACCGGGACAGGCGCTTTCTTT. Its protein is CSEMTGTGAFF. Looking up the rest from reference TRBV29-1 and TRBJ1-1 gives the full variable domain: SAVISQKPSRDICQRGTSLTIQCQVDSQVTMMFWYRQQPGQSLTLIATANQGSEATYESGFVIDKFPISRPNLTFSTLTVSNMSPEDSSIYLCSEMTGTGAFFGQGTRLTVV.

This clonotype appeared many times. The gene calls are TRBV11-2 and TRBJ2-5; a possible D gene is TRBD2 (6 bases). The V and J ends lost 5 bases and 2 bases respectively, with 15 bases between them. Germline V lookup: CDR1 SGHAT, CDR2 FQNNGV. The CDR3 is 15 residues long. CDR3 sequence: CASSTQLTSQETQYF. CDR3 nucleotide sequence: TGTGCCAGCAGCACACAGTTGACTAGTCAAGAGACCCAGTACTTC.

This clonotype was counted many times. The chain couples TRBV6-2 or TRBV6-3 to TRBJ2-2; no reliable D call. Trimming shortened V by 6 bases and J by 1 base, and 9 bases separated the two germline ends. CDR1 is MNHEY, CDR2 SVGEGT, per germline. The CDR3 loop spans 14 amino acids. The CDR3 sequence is CASSSGGNTGELFF. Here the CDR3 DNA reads TGTGCCAGCAGCTCCGGCGGGAACACCGGGGAGCTGTTTTTT.

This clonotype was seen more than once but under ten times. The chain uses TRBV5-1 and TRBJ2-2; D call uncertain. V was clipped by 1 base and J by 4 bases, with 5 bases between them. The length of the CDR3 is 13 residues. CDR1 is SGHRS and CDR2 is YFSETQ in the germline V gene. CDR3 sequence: CASSLLGTGELFF. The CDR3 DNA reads TGCGCCAGCAGCTTGTTGGGCACCGGGGAGCTGTTTTTT.

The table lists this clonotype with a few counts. CDR3 amino acids: CASSPDSGEGAAKNIQYF. For the CDR3, the DNA is TGTGCCAGCAGTCCCGACTCAGGGGAGGGGGCCGCCAAAAACATTCAGTACTTC. The V and J genes are TRBV6-1 and TRBJ2-4; D may correspond to TRBD1 or TRBD2 (7 bases each). Deletions cut 5 bases from V and 1 base from J, with 21 bases between. This CDR3 is built from 18 residues. The germline V gene has CDR1 MNHNS and CDR2 SASEGT.

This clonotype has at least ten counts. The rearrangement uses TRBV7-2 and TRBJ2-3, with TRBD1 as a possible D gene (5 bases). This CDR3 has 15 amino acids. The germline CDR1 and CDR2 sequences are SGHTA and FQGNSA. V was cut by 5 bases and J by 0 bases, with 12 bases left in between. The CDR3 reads CASSLTAGSTDTQYF. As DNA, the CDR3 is TGTGCCAGCAGCCTAACGGCAGGGAGCACAGATACGCAGTATTTT.

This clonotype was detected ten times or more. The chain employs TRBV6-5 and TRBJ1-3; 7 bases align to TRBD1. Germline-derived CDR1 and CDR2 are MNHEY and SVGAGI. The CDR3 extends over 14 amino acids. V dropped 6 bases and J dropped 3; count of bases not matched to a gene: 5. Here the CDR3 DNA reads TGTGCCAGCAGAATGGACAGGTTTGGAAACACCATATATTTT. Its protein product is CASRMDRFGNTIYF.

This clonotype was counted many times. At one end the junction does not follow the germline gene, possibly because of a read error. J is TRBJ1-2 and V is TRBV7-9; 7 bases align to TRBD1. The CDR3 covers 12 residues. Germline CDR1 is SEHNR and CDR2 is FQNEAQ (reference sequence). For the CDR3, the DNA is TGTGCCAGCAGCCCCTCCTTTCCCGGGACAGCGTTC. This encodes CASSPSFPGTAF.

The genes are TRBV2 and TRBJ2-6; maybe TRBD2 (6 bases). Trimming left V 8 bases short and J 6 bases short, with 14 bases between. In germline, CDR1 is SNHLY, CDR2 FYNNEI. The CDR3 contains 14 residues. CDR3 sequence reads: CASAGILKANVLTF. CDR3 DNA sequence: TGTGCCAGCGCGGGGATTTTAAAGGCCAACGTCCTGACTTTC.

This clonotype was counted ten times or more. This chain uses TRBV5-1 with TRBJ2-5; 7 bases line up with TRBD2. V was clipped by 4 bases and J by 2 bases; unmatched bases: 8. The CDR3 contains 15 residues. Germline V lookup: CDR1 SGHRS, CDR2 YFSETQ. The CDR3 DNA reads TGCGCCAGCAGCCCAGGGACGGGACTACAAGAGACCCAGTACTTC. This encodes CASSPGTGLQETQYF.

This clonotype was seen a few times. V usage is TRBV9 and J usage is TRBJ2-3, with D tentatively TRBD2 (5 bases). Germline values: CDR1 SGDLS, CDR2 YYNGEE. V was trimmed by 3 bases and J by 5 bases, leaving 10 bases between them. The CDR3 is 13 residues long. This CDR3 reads CASSGGVEDTQYF. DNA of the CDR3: TGTGCCAGCAGCGGGGGAGTGGAAGATACGCAGTATTTT. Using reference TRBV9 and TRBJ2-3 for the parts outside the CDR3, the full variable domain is DSGVTQTPKHLITATGQRVTLRCSPRSGDLSVYWYQQSLDQGLQFLIQYYNGEERAKGNILERFSAQQFPDLHSELNLSSLELGDSALYFCASSGGVEDTQYFGPGTRLTVL.

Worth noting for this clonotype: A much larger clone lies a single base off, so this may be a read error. As DNA, the CDR3 is TGTGTCAGTACCCGGGGTAGCGGGGAGGCAGATACGCAGTATTTT. It translates to CVSTRGSGEADTQYF. V and J are TRBV19 and TRBJ2-3; 8 nucleotides line up with TRBD2. Germline V CDR1 and CDR2: LNHDA, SQIVND (reference sequence). The CDR3 is 15 residues long. The variable domain in full, completed from reference TRBV19 and TRBJ2-3, reads DGGITQSPKYLFRKEGQNVTLSCEQNLNHDAMYWYRQDPGQGLRLIYYSQIVNDFQKGDIAEGYSVSREKKESFPLTVTSAQKNPTAFYLCVSTRGSGEADTQYFGPGTRLTVL.

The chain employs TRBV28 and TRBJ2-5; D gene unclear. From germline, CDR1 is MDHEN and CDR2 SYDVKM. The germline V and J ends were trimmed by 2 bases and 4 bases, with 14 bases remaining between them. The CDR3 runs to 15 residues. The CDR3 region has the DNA TGTGCCAGCAGTTTAGGGGATCTCGCGAGAGAGACCCAGTACTTC. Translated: CASSLGDLARETQYF.

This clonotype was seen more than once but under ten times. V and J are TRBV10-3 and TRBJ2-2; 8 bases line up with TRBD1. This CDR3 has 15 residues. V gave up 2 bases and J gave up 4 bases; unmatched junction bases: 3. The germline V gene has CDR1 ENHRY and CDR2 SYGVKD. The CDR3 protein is CAISEPGQVTGELFF. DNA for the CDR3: TGTGCCATCAGTGAGCCGGGACAGGTCACCGGGGAGCTGTTTTTT.

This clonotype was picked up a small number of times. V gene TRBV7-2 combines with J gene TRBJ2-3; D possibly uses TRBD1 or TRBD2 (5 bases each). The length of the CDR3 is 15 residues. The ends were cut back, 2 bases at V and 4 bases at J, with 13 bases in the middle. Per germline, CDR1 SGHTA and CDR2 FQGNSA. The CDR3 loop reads CASSLRTGAADTQYF. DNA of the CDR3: TGTGCCAGCAGCTTACGGACCGGGGCCGCAGATACGCAGTATTTT.

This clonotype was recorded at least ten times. CDR3 residues: CATSDVQTGSRAFF. CDR3 nucleotides: TGTGCCACCAGTGATGTTCAAACAGGGTCCAGGGCTTTCTTT. The chain joins TRBV24-1 to TRBJ1-1; a possible D gene is TRBD1 (6 bases). Trimming cost V 3 bases and J 11 bases, with 18 bases left between them. Germline V CDR1 and CDR2: KGHDR, SFDVKD. The CDR3 runs to 14 residues.

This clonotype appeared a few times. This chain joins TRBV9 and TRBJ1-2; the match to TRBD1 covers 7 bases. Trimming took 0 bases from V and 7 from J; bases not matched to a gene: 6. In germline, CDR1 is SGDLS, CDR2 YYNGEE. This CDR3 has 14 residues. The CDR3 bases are TGTGCCAGCAGCGTAGCGGCACAGGGGACTGGCTACACCTTC. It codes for CASSVAAQGTGYTF.

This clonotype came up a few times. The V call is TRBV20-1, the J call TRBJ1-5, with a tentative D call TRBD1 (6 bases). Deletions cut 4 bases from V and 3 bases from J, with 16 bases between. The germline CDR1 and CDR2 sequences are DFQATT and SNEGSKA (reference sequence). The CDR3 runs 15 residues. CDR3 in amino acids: CSAIRDTTNNQPQHF. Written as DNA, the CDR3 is TGCAGTGCTATACGGGACACCACCAACAATCAGCCCCAGCATTTT.

The CDR3 nucleotides read TGTGCCAGCAGCTTCGGCGTTGAAAAACTGTTTTTT. It codes for CASSFGVEKLFF. The rearrangement links TRBV7-9 to TRBJ1-4; D is unclear. The germline CDR1 and CDR2 sequences are SEHNR and FQNEAQ (reference sequence). The CDR3 runs 12 residues. V was pared by 3 bases and J by 7 bases, with 6 bases between.

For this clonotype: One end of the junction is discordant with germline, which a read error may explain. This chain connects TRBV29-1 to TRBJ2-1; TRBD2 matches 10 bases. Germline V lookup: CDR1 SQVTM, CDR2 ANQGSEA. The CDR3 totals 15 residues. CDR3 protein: CSVARATSGDNEQIF. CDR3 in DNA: TGCAGCGTTGCGCGGGCTACTAGCGGGGACAATGAGCAGATCTTC.

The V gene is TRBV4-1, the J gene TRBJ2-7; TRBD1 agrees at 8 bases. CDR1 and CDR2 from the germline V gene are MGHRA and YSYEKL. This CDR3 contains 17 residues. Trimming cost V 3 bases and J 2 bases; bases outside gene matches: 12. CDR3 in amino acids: CASSQIPYRGEPYEQYF. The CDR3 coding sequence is TGCGCCAGCAGCCAGATCCCTTACAGGGGGGAACCCTACGAGCAGTACTTC.

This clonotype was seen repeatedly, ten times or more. CDR3 amino acids: CASGNGGGDTQYF. CDR3 DNA sequence: TGTGCCAGCGGGAACGGGGGCGGAGATACGCAGTATTTT. The chain is built from TRBV2 and TRBJ2-3; the D gene could be TRBD1 or TRBD2 (6 bases each). This CDR3 has 13 amino acids. From germline, CDR1 is SNHLY and CDR2 FYNNEI. Trimming left V 8 bases short and J 5 bases short, with 14 bases between.

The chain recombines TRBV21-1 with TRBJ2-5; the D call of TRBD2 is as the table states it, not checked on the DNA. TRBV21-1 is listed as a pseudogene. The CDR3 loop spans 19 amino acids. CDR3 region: CASSKVPGGLAGVQETQYF. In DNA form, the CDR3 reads TGTGCCAGCAGCAAAGTGCCTGGAGGACTAGCGGGCGTCCAAGAGACCCAGTACTTC.

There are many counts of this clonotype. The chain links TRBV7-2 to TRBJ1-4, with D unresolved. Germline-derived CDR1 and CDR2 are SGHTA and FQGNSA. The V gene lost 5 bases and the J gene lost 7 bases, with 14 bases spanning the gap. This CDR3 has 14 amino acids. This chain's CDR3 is CASSQIRATEKLFF. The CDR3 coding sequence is TGTGCCAGCAGCCAGATACGAGCTACTGAAAAACTGTTTTTT.